Listed below are T cell receptor beta chains from one sample, sequenced in a study of T cell responses to AZD1222 COVID-19 vaccine. Clones were read by immunoSEQ multiplex PCR, and TCRdb kept only the in-frame ones, dropping some. The sample lists 200,000 to 300,000 clones; approximately 93% were seen once. Specimen: peripheral blood, collected on day 0 of AZD1222 vaccination. All receptors derive from an adult in good health. CDR3s include the opening cysteine and the closing phenylalanine or tryptophan. D genes are given only for firm matches. Clone size is stated in some rows and not others, as once, few, many or a class when expanded.

size: .
length: 16
V: TRBV28
J: TRBJ2-7
D: .
DNA: TGTGCCAGCAGCCCACCCGGGGTGGGAGTATACTACGAGCAGTACTTC
CDR3: CASSPPGVGVYYEQYF

size: .
length: 14
V: TRBV5-1
J: TRBJ1-1
D: .
DNA: TGCGCCAGCACCCGGTGGGGTTCTGACACTGAAGCTTTCTTT
CDR3: CASTRWGSDTEAFF

size: .
length: 16
V: TRBV6-2/TRBV6-3
J: TRBJ2-7
D: .
DNA: TGTGCCAGCAGTTACTCGTTCGGGGGTGAAGGCTACGAGCAGTACTTC
CDR3: CASSYSFGGEGYEQYF

size: once
length: 16
V: TRBV7-2
J: TRBJ2-5
D: TRBD2
DNA: TGTGCCAGCAGCTTAGCCGGGACTAGTCACCAAGAGACCCAGTACTTC
CDR3: CASSLAGTSHQETQYF

size: .
length: 16
V: TRBV9
J: TRBJ2-7
D: TRBD2
DNA: TGTGCCAGCAGCGTAGGTCCCGGGGGGATGAGCTACGAGCAGTACTTC
CDR3: CASSVGPGGMSYEQYF

size: .
length: 15
V: TRBV4-1
J: TRBJ1-5
D: .
DNA: TGCGCCAGCAGCCAAGATCCGAGGGGGAATCAGCCCCAGCATTTT
CDR3: CASSQDPRGNQPQHF

size: once
length: 17
V: TRBV19
J: TRBJ2-3
D: TRBD1
DNA: TGTGCCAGTATGCCGAGCAGGGGGCTTATCAGCACAGATACGCAGTATTTT
CDR3: CASMPSRGLISTDTQYF

size: .
length: 14
V: TRBV5-4
J: TRBJ2-7
D: .
DNA: TGTGCCAGCAGCTTGGGCTCCGGAGGGAGCGAGCAGTACTTC
CDR3: CASSLGSGGSEQYF

size: .
length: 16
V: TRBV6-1
J: TRBJ1-2
D: .
DNA: TGTGCCAGCAGTGTACAGGGACCGACCTCGGTCGATGGCTACACCTTC
CDR3: CASSVQGPTSVDGYTF

size: .
length: 9
V: TRBV20-1
J: TRBJ1-1
D: .
DNA: TGTAAGGGGGACACTGAAGCTTTCTTT
CDR3: CKGDTEAFF

size: .
length: 13
V: TRBV5-1
J: TRBJ2-7
D: .
DNA: TGCGCCAGCAGCGCGACCTCTAGGAACGAGCAGTACTTC
CDR3: CASSATSRNEQYF

size: .
length: 12
V: TRBV3-1/TRBV3-2
J: TRBJ2-3
D: .
DNA: TGTGCCAGCAGCCCCCGCACAGATACGCAGTATTTT
CDR3: CASSPRTDTQYF

size: once
length: 14
V: TRBV6-1
J: TRBJ1-2
D: TRBD1
DNA: TGTGCCAGCAGTGACAGGGGGCGGGACTATGGCTACACCTTC
CDR3: CASSDRGRDYGYTF

size: .
length: 19
V: TRBV11-2
J: TRBJ2-1
D: TRBD1
DNA: TGTGCCAGCAGCTTATACCTCGGGACAGGCCCATCAATTTACAATGAGCAGTTCTTC
CDR3: CASSLYLGTGPSIYNEQFF

size: once
length: 15
V: TRBV7-8
J: TRBJ2-1
D: .
DNA: TGTGCCAGCAGCCAGGACAGAGCCTCCTACAATGAGCAGTTCTTC
CDR3: CASSQDRASYNEQFF

size: .
length: 15
V: TRBV7-3
J: TRBJ2-7
D: TRBD1
DNA: TGTGCCAGCAGCCCCGGGACAGGGATCACCTACGAGCAGTACTTC
CDR3: CASSPGTGITYEQYF

size: .
length: 13
V: TRBV12-3/TRBV12-4
J: TRBJ1-5
D: .
DNA: TGTGCCAGCACCCCGGGGGGTGGCCAGCCCCAGCATTTT
CDR3: CASTPGGGQPQHF

size: .
length: 15
V: TRBV7-2
J: TRBJ2-7
D: .
DNA: TGTGCCAGCAGCCCCCAGGGGCCCGGGGCCTACGAGCAGTACTTC
CDR3: CASSPQGPGAYEQYF

size: .
length: 12
V: TRBV7-9
J: TRBJ2-7
D: .
DNA: TGTGCCAGCAGCTTAATTATCGACGAGCAGTACTTC
CDR3: CASSLIIDEQYF

size: few
length: 14
V: TRBV5-1
J: TRBJ2-1
D: TRBD2
DNA: TGCGCCAGCAGCTTAGCGGGGGATAACAATGAGCAGTTCTTC
CDR3: CASSLAGDNNEQFF

size: .
length: 15
V: TRBV19
J: TRBJ1-6
D: .
DNA: TGTGCCAGTAGTATAAACGGGAGAGGTAATTCACCCCTCCACTTT
CDR3: CASSINGRGNSPLHF

size: .
length: 15
V: TRBV7-2
J: TRBJ2-7
D: .
DNA: TGTGCCAGCAGCTTGTTTCCGGGGCTAGCGCGCGAGCAGTACTTC
CDR3: CASSLFPGLAREQYF

size: .
length: 15
V: TRBV2
J: TRBJ2-3
D: TRBD2
DNA: TGTGCCAGCATTCTTAGCGGGGGGGCAATAGATACGCAGTATTTT
CDR3: CASILSGGAIDTQYF

size: .
length: 14
V: TRBV28
J: TRBJ2-7
D: TRBD2
DNA: TGTGCCGCCGGACTAGGCTTAAGCTCCTACGAGCAGTACTTC
CDR3: CAAGLGLSSYEQYF

size: .
length: 16
V: TRBV3-1/TRBV3-2
J: TRBJ1-2
D: .
DNA: TGTGCCAGCAGCCAAGATCTCCACAAAGCGAGCTATGGCTACACCTTC
CDR3: CASSQDLHKASYGYTF

size: .
length: 12
V: TRBV20-1
J: TRBJ1-1
D: .
DNA: TGCAGTGCTAGTAGGGTCTACACTGAAGCTTTCTTT
CDR3: CSASRVYTEAFF

size: once
length: 15
V: TRBV9
J: TRBJ2-7
D: TRBD2
DNA: TGTGCCAGCAGCGTAGGAAACGGGAGGAGAAACGAGCAGTACTTC
CDR3: CASSVGNGRRNEQYF

size: .
length: 13
V: TRBV25-1
J: TRBJ2-7
D: TRBD1
DNA: TGTGCCAGCAGCCCTGGACAGGGGGCCGAGCAGTACTTC
CDR3: CASSPGQGAEQYF